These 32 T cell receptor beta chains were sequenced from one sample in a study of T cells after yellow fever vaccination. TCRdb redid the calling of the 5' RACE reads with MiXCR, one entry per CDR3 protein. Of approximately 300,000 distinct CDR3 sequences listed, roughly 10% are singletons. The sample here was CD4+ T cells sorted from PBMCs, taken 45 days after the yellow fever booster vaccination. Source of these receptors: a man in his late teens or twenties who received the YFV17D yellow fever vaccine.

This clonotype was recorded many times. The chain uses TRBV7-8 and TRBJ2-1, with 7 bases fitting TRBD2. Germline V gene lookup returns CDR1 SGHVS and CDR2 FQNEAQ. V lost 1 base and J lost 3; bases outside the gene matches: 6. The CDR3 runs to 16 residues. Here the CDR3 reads CASSLVGGNFYNEQFF. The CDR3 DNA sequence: TGTGCCAGCAGCTTAGTGGGGGGGAACTTCTACAATGAGCAGTTCTTC. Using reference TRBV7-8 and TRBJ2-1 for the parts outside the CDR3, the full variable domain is GAGVSQSPRYKVAKRGQDVALRCDPISGHVSLFWYQQALGQGPEFLTYFQNEAQLDKSGLPSDRFFAERPEGSVSTLKIQRTQQEDSAVYLCASSLVGGNFYNEQFFGPGTRLTVL.

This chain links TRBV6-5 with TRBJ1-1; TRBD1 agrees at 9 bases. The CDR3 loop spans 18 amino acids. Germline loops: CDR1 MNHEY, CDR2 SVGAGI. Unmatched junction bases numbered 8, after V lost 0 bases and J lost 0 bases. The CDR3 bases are TGTGCCAGCAGTTACTCATACGGGACAGGGAGGGTGAACACTGAAGCTTTCTTT. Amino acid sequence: CASSYSYGTGRVNTEAFF.

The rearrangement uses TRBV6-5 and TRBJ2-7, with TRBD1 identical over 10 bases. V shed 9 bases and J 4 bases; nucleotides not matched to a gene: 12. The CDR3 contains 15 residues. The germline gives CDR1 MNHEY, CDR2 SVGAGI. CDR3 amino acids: CASSYGTGVHYEQYF. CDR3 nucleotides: TGTGCCAGTAGCTATGGGACAGGGGTTCATTACGAGCAGTACTTC.

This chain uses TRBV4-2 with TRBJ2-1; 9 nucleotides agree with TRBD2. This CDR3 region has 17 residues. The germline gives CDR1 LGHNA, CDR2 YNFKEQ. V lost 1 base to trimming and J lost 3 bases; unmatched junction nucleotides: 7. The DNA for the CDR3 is TGTGCCAGCAGCCAAGTCGTAGCGGGGGCTTTCTACAATGAGCAGTTCTTC. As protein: CASSQVVAGAFYNEQFF.

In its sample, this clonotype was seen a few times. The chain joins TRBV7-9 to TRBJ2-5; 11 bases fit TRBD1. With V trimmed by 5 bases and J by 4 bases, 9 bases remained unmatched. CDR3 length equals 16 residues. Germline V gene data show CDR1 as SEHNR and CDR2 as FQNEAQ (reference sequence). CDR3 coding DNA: TGTGCCAGCAGCCCCCGGCAGGACAGGGGGCCAGAGACCCAGTACTTC. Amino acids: CASSPRQDRGPETQYF.

The DNA of the CDR3 is TGTGCCAGCAGCTCCGCCTCGGCGAGCGGGGAAGTGAACATTCAGTACTTC. Translation: CASSSASASGEVNIQYF. The V gene is TRBV4-2, the J gene TRBJ2-4; TRBD2 matches 7 bases. CDR3 length: 17 residues. The junction had 17 bases not matched to a gene; V was cut back by 5 bases and J by 7 bases. Germline values: CDR1 LGHNA, CDR2 YNFKEQ.

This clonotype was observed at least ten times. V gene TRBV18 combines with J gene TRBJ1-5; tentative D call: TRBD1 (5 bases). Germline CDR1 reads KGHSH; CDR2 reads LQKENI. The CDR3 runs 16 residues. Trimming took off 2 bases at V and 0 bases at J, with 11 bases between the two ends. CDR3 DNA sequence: TGTGCCAGCTCACCAGGGGCAGCTTATAGCAATCAGCCCCAGCATTTT. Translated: CASSPGAAYSNQPQHF.

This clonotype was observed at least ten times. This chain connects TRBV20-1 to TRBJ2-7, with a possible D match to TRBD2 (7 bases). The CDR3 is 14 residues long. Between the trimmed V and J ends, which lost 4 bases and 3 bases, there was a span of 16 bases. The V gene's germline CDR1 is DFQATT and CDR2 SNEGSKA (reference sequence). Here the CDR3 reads CSAIPGGGSYEQYV. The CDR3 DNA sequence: TGCAGTGCTATACCAGGCGGGGGCAGCTACGAGCAGTACGTC.

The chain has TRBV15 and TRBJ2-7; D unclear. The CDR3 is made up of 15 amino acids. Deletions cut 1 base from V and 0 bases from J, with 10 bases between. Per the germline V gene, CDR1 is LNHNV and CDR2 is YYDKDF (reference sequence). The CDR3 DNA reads TGTGCCACCAGCAGAGCTATGGGGATCTCCTACGAGCAGTACTTC. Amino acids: CATSRAMGISYEQYF.

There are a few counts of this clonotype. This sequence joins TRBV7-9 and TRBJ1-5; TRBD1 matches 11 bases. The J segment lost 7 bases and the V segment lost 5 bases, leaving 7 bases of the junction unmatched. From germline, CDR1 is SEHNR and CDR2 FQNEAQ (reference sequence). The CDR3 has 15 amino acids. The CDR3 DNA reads TGTGCCAGCAGCCAGGGACAGGGGGGCCGGCAGCCCCAGCATTTT. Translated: CASSQGQGGRQPQHF.

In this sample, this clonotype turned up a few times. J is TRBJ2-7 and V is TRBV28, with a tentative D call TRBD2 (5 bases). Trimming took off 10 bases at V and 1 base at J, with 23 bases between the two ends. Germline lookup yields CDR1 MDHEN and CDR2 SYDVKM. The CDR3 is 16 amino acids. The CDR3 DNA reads TGTGCCATTGCGGGTAATGAGGACGGCGGGTCCTACGAGCAGTACGTC. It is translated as CAIAGNEDGGSYEQYV.

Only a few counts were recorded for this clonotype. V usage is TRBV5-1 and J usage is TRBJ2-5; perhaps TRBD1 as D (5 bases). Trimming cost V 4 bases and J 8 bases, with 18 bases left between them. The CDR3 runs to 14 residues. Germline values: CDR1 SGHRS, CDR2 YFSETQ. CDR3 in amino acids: CASSPTDRESTQYF. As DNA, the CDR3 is TGCGCCAGCAGCCCGACAGACAGAGAGAGTACCCAGTACTTC.

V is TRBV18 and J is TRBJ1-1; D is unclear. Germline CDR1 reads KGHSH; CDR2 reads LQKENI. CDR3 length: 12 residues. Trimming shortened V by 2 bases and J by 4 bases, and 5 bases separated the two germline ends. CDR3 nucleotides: TGTGCCAGCTCACCAGGGTCCACTGAAGCTTTCTTT. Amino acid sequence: CASSPGSTEAFF. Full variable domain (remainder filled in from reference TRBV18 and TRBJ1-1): NAGVMQNPRHLVRRRGQEARLRCSPMKGHSHVYWYRQLPEEGLKFMVYLQKENIIDESGMPKERFSAEFPKEGPSILRIQQVVRGDSAAYFCASSPGSTEAFFGQGTRLTVV.

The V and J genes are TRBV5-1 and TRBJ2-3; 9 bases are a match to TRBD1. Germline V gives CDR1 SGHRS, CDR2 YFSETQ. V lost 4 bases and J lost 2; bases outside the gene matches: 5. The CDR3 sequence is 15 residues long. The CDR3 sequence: CASSRGTGYTDTQYF. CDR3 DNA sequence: TGCGCCAGCAGCCGGGGGACAGGGTACACAGATACGCAGTATTTT.

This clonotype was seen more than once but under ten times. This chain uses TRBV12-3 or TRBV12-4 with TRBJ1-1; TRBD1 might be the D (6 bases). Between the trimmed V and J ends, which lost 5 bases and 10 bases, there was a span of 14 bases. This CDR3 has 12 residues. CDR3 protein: CASSGTFQSAFF. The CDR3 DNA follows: TGTGCCAGCAGTGGGACATTCCAATCAGCTTTCTTT.

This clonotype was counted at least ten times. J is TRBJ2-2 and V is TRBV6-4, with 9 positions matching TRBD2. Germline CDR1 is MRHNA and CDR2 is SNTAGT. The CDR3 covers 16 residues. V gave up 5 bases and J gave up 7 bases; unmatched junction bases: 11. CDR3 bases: TGTGCCAGCAGTCCCTCCGGCGGGGGGGCCGGCGGGGAGCTGTTTTTT. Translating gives CASSPSGGGAGGELFF.

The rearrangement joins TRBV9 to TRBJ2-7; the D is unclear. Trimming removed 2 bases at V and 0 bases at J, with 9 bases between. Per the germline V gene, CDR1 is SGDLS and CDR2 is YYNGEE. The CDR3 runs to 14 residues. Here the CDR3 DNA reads TGTGCCAGCAGCGTCCGGGCCGACTCCTACGAGCAGTACTTC. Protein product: CASSVRADSYEQYF.

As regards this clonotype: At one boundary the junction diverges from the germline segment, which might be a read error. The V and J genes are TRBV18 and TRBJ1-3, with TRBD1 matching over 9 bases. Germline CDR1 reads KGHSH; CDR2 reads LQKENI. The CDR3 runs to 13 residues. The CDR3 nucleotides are TGTGCCAGCTCACGGGACAGGGAAAACACCATGTATTTT. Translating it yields CASSRDRENTMYF.

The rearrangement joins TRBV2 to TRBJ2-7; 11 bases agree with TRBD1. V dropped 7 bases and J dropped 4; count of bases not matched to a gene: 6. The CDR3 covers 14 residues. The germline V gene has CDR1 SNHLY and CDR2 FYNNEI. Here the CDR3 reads CASTFGTGGYEQYF. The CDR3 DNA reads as TGTGCCAGCACGTTCGGGACAGGGGGATACGAGCAGTACTTC.

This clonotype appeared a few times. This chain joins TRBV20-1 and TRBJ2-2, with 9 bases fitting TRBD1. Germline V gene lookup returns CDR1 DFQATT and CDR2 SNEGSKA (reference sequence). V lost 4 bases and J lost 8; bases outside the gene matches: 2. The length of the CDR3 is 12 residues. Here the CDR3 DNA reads TGCAGTGCTACCGGGACAGGGGGGGAGCTGTTTTTT. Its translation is CSATGTGGELFF.

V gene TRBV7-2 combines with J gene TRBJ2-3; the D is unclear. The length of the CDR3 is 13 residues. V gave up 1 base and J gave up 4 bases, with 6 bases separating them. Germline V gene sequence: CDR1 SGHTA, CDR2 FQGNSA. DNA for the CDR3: TGTGCCAGCAGCTTAGAGTTTCCAGATACGCAGTATTTT. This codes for CASSLEFPDTQYF. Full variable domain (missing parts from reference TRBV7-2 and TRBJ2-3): GAGVSQSPSNKVTEKGKDVELRCDPISGHTALYWYRQSLGQGLEFLIYFQGNSAPDKSGLPSDRFSAERTGGSVSTLTIQRTQQEDSAVYLCASSLEFPDTQYFGPGTRLTVL.

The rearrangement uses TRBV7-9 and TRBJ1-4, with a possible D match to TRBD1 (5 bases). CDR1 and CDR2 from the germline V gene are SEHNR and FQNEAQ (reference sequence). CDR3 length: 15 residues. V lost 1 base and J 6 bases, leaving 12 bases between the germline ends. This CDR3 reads CASSLGWGGDEKLFF. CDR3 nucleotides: TGTGCCAGCAGCTTAGGCTGGGGAGGGGATGAAAAACTGTTTTTT.

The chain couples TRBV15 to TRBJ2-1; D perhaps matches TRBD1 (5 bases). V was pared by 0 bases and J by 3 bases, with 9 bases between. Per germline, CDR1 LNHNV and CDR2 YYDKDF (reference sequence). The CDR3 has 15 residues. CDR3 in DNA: TGTGCCACCAGCAGAGACAGGGAAGGCTACAATGAGCAGTTCTTC. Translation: CATSRDREGYNEQFF.

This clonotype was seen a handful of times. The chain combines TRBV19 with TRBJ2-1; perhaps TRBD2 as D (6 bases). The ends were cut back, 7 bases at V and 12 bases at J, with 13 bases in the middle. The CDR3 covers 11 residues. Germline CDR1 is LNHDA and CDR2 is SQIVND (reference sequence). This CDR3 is CASTLAGRQFF. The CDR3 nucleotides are TGTGCCAGTACCCTGGCGGGGCGGCAGTTCTTC.

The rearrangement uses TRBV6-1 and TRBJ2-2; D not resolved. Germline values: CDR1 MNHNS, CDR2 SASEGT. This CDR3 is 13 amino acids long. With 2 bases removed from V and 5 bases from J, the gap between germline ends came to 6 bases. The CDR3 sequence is CASSEYLTGELFF. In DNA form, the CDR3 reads TGTGCCAGCAGTGAATACCTTACCGGGGAGCTGTTTTTT.

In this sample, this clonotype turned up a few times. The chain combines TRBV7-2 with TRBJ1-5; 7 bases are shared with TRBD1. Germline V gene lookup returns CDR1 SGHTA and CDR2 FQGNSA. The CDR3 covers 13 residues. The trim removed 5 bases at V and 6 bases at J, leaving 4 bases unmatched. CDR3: CASSPGQAQPQHF. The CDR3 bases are TGTGCCAGCAGCCCCGGACAGGCTCAGCCCCAGCATTTT.

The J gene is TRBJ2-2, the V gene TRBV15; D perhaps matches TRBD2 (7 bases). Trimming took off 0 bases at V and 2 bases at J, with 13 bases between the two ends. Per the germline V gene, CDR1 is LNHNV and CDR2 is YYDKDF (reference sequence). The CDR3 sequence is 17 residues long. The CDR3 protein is CATSREWRGPNTGELFF. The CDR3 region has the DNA TGTGCCACCAGCAGAGAATGGCGGGGGCCTAACACCGGGGAGCTGTTTTTT.

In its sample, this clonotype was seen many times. Here the CDR3 reads CASSSGPRNEQFF. CDR3 nucleotides: TGTGCCAGCAGCTCCGGGCCCAGGAATGAGCAGTTCTTC. The chain uses TRBV7-3 and TRBJ2-1; D remains ambiguous. Germline lookup yields CDR1 SGHTA and CDR2 FQGTGA. Trimming took off 4 bases at V and 7 bases at J, with 11 bases between the two ends. This CDR3 comprises 13 residues.

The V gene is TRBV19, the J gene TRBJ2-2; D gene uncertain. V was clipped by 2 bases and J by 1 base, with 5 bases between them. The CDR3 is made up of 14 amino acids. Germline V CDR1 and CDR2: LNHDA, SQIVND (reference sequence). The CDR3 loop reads CASSILENTGELFF. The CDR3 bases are TGTGCCAGTAGTATACTTGAGAACACCGGGGAGCTGTTTTTT.

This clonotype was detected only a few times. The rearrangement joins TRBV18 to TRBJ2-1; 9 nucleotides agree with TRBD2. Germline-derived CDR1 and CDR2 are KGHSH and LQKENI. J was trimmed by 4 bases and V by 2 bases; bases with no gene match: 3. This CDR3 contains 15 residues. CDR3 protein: CASSPGGGAYNEQFF. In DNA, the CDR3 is TGTGCCAGCTCACCAGGCGGGGGGGCGTACAATGAGCAGTTCTTC. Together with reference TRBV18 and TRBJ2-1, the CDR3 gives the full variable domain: NAGVMQNPRHLVRRRGQEARLRCSPMKGHSHVYWYRQLPEEGLKFMVYLQKENIIDESGMPKERFSAEFPKEGPSILRIQQVVRGDSAAYFCASSPGGGAYNEQFFGPGTRLTVL.

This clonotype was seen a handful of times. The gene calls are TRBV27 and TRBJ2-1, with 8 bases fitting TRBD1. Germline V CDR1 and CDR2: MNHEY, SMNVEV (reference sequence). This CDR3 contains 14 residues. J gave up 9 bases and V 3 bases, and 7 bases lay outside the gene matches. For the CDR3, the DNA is TGTGCCAGCAGTTTGACAGGGGATAGGAGTGAGCAGTTCTTC. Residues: CASSLTGDRSEQFF.

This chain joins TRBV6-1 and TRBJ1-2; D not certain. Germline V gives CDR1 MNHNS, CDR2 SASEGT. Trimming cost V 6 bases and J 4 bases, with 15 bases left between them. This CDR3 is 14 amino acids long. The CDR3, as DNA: TGTGCCAGCAGGGCCATATTGGCCCCCTATGGCTACACCTTC. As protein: CASRAILAPYGYTF.